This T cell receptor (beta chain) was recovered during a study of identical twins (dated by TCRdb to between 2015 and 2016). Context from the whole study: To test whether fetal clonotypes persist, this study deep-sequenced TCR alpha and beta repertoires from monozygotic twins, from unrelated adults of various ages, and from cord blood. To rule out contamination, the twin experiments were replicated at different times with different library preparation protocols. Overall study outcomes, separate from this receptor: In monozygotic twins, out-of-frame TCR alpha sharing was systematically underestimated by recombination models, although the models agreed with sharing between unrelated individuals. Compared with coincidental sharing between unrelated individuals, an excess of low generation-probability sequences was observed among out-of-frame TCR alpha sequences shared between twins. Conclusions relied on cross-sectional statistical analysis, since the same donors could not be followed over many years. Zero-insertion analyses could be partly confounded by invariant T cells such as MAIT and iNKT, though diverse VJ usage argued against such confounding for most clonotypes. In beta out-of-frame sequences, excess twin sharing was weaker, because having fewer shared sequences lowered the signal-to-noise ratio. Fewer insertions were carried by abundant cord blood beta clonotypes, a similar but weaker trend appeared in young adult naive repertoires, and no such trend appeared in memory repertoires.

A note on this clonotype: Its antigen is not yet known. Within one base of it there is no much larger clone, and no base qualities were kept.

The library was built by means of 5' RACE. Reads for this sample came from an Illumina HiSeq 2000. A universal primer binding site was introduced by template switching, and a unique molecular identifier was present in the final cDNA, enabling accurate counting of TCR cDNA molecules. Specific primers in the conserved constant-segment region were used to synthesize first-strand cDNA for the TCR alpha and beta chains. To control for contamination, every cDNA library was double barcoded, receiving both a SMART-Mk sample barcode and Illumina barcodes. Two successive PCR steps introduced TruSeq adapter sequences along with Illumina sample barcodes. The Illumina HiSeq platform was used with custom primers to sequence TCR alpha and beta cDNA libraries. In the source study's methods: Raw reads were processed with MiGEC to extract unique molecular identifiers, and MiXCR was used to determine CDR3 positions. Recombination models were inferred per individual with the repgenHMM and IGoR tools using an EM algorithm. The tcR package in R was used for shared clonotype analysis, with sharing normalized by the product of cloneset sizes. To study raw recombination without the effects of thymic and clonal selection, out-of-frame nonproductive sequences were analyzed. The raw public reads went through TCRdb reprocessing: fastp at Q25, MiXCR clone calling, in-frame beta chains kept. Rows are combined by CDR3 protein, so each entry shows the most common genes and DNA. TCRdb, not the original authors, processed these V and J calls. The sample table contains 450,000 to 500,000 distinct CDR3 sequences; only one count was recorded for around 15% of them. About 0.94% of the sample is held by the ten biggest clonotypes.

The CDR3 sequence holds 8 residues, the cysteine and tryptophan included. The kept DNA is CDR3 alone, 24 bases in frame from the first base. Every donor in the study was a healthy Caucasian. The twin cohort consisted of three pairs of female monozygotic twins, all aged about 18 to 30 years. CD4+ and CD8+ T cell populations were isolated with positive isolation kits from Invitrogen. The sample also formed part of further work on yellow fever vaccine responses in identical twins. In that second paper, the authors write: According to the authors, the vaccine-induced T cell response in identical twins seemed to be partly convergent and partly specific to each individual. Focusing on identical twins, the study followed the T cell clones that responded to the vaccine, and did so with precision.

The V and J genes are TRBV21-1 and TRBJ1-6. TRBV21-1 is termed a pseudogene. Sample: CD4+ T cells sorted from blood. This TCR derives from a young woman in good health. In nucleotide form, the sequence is TGTGCCAGCAGCAAGGGAAACTGG. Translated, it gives CASSKGNW.